The 6 T cell receptor beta chains reported below all come from one sample, sequenced in a study of blood T cell repertoires in COVID-19. The table came from immunoSEQ multiplex PCR; TCRdb's copy has only in-frame clones and leaves some out. The repertoire consists of about 260,000 clones, with around 89% occurring once and the leading ten covering roughly 3.7%. Sequenced: peripheral blood. The receptors here all came from a woman aged 40 to 55 with acute or convalescent COVID-19.

This clone was seen a handful of times. The chain joins TRBV9 to TRBJ1-5; D not resolved. V was shortened by 0 bases and J by 1 base, with 8 bases between the two germline ends. Germline CDR1 is SGDLS and CDR2 is YYNGEE. This CDR3 comprises 15 residues. CDR3 loop: CASSVGSQSNQPQHF. The CDR3 DNA is TGTGCCAGCAGCGTAGGCAGTCAGAGCAATCAGCCCCAGCATTTT.

The J gene is TRBJ2-7, the V gene TRBV6-5; D is uncertain. Trimming took 6 bases from V and 1 from J, leaving 10 bases between them. Germline V gives CDR1 MNHEY, CDR2 SVGAGI. The CDR3 loop spans 13 amino acids. CDR3 bases: TGTGCCAGCAGCAATCAGATATCCTACGAGCAGTACGTC. It yields the protein CASSNQISYEQYV.

This rearrangement joins TRBV7-9 to TRBJ1-2; 7 bases match TRBD1. Trimming at V came to 5 bases and at J to 6 bases, leaving 6 bases not matched to a gene. Germline CDR1 reads SEHNR; CDR2 reads FQNEAQ (reference sequence). The CDR3 is 13 amino acids. CDR3 DNA sequence: TGTGCCAGCAGCCCAGGGACAGTAAATGGCTACACCTTC. Its translation: CASSPGTVNGYTF.

The CDR3 DNA follows: TGTGCCAGCAGCCTAGAGGGCCTACGAGGGAAAAACATTCAGTACTTC. It encodes CASSLEGLRGKNIQYF. The chain joins TRBV7-2 to TRBJ2-4, with a weak D call TRBD2 (5 bases). Germline values: CDR1 SGHTA, CDR2 FQGNSA. Trimming removed 5 bases at V and 4 bases at J, with 18 bases between. This CDR3 region has 16 residues.

The chain carries TRBV2 and TRBJ2-7; 8 positions agree with TRBD1. The germline V gene has CDR1 SNHLY and CDR2 FYNNEI. CDR3 size: 13 residues. V lost 6 bases and J lost 5; bases outside the gene matches: 6. The CDR3: CASRPRTGNEQYV. CDR3 nucleotides: TGTGCCAGCAGACCTAGGACAGGGAACGAGCAGTACGTC.

In its sample, this clone was seen once. The V gene is TRBV9, the J gene TRBJ1-4; 8 bases are a match to TRBD1. J was trimmed by 8 bases and V by 4 bases; bases with no gene match: 7. From germline, CDR1 is SGDLS and CDR2 YYNGEE. The CDR3 runs to 14 residues. CDR3 loop: CASSPGQGREKLFF. For the CDR3, the DNA is TGTGCCAGCAGCCCTGGACAGGGACGCGAAAAACTGTTTTTT.